The clone carrying this T cell receptor beta chain showed up just a few times. Its matching antigen is unknown. From germline, CDR1 is SEHNR and CDR2 FQNEAQ (reference sequence). This CDR3 has 14 residues. Between the trimmed V and J ends, which lost 4 bases and 4 bases, there was a span of 10 bases. The entry originates in a study of spatial heterogeneity in lung cancer. Study-wide context: The average appearance count of each unique TCR and UMI combination in raw reads was more than 8.5.

Study results and limitations: Compared with follow-up, resection was when ubiquitous expanded tumor TCRs appeared in blood more.

TCRdb re-derived calls from the 5' RACE reads in MiXCR, one entry per CDR3 protein. The data show about 100,000 distinct CDR3 sequences, approximately 20% seen once. Stated time point: blood at routine non-recurrence follow-up after resection. Tumor, nontumor lung or frozen PBMC supplied whole RNA that was sequenced unsorted. The chain links TRBV7-9 to TRBJ1-4; unclear D gene. The sequenced sample was PBMCs, obtained at follow-up. The receptor comes from a male donor with early-stage non-small cell lung cancer. The CDR3 DNA sequence: TGTGCCAGCAGCTCTGGAGCAAGTAATGAAAAACTGTTTTTT. Translation: CASSSGASNEKLFF.